The 31 T cell receptor beta chains reported below all come from one sample, sequenced in a study of T cell changes during pregnancy in multiple sclerosis. Repertoires were generated with immunoSEQ multiplex PCR, while TCRdb's copy carries only in-frame clones and drops some. The table records under 50,000 clones, around 91% of them present only once. The sequencing here drew on CD4+ T cells from peripheral blood mononuclear cells, taken in the second trimester of pregnancy. The receptor set was obtained from a female donor in good health, enrolled as a control in a pregnancy study.

The V gene is TRBV6-5, the J gene TRBJ1-1, with 7 bases fitting TRBD1. With V trimmed by 4 bases and J by 5 bases, 1 base remained unmatched. The CDR3 length is 12 residues. Germline V lookup: CDR1 MNHEY, CDR2 SVGAGI. The CDR3 DNA follows: TGTGCCAGCAGTTCGACAGGGACTGAAGCTTTCTTT. This codes for CASSSTGTEAFF.

The genes are TRBV7-2 and TRBJ1-3; D is perhaps TRBD1 (5 bases). Germline CDR1 SGHTA, CDR2 FQGNSA. V lost 3 bases to trimming and J lost 4 bases, with 19 bases between them. This CDR3 has 17 residues. This CDR3 is CASSFGQGSTQGNTIYF. For the CDR3, the DNA is TGTGCCAGCAGCTTTGGTCAGGGCTCAACCCAGGGAAACACCATATATTTT.

The V gene is TRBV30, the J gene TRBJ2-3; 9 bases are a match to TRBD2. The germline CDR1 and CDR2 sequences are GTSNPN and SVGIG (reference sequence). J was trimmed by 6 bases and V by 4 bases; bases with no gene match: 11. The CDR3 is made up of 15 amino acids. This CDR3 reads CAWNTFAGGPDTQYF. The CDR3 coding sequence is TGTGCCTGGAATACCTTTGCGGGGGGGCCGGATACGCAGTATTTT.

V and J are TRBV7-2 and TRBJ1-2; 10 bases agree with TRBD1. The CDR3 is 15 residues long. V trimming: 5 bases; J trimming: 5 bases; junction bases outside the gene matches: 8. Germline V gene sequence: CDR1 SGHTA, CDR2 FQGNSA. The CDR3 sequence: CASSIRQGAIYGYTF. The CDR3 DNA follows: TGTGCCAGCAGCATACGACAGGGGGCGATTTATGGCTACACCTTC.

This chain links TRBV5-6 with TRBJ2-7, with TRBD2 matching over 11 bases. This CDR3 has 15 residues. Unmatched junction bases numbered 8, after V lost 3 bases and J lost 6 bases. Germline values: CDR1 SGHDT, CDR2 YYEEEE. The CDR3 sequence: CASSSTGTSGPEQYF. CDR3 nucleotides: TGTGCCAGCAGCTCCACCGGGACTAGCGGCCCCGAGCAGTACTTC.

The V call is TRBV11-2, the J call TRBJ2-1, with D possibly matching TRBD1 (6 bases). Germline V gene sequence: CDR1 SGHAT, CDR2 FQNNGV. CDR3 length equals 15 residues. Trimming took off 5 bases at V and 7 bases at J, with 18 bases between the two ends. The DNA of the CDR3 is TGTGCCAGCAGCCAACTTAAACAGGGCCCAAATGAGCAGTTCTTC. Its protein is CASSQLKQGPNEQFF.

The chain carries TRBV18 and TRBJ1-5, with TRBD1 matching over 12 bases. Trimming took 6 bases from V and 2 from J; bases not matched to a gene: 8. The CDR3 spans 17 residues. Germline CDR1 reads KGHSH; CDR2 reads LQKENI. The CDR3 spells CASSLGTGGNGNQPQHF. DNA of the CDR3: TGTGCCAGCTCTCTCGGGACAGGGGGCAATGGCAATCAGCCCCAGCATTTT.

J is TRBJ1-2 and V is TRBV29-1; 7 bases align to TRBD1. J was trimmed by 0 bases and V by 6 bases; bases with no gene match: 7. This CDR3 spans 14 amino acids. The germline CDR1 and CDR2 sequences are SQVTM and ANQGSEA. Written as DNA, the CDR3 is TGCAGCGTGGACGGGACAGCAGCTAACTATGGCTACACCTTC. Residues: CSVDGTAANYGYTF.

This rearrangement joins TRBV13 to TRBJ2-7; 7 bases fit TRBD2. J gave up 3 bases and V 3 bases, and 5 bases lay outside the gene matches. This CDR3 contains 14 residues. Per the germline V gene, CDR1 is PRHDT and CDR2 is FYEKMQ (reference sequence). The CDR3 DNA is TGTGCCAGCAGCTTCGGGGGGTTAGACTACGAGCAGTACTTC. This sequence encodes CASSFGGLDYEQYF.

The genes are TRBV9 and TRBJ2-2, with a weak D call TRBD1 (6 bases). CDR3 length: 13 residues. Germline loops: CDR1 SGDLS, CDR2 YYNGEE. This chain's CDR3 is CARGHLTSGELFF. CDR3 nucleotides: TGTGCTAGGGGACACCTAACAAGCGGGGAGCTGTTTTTT.

V gene TRBV5-1 combines with J gene TRBJ1-1, with 11 bases lining up with TRBD1. The CDR3 consists of 18 residues. Trimming took 2 bases from V and 4 from J; bases not matched to a gene: 13. Germline V gene sequence: CDR1 SGHRS, CDR2 YFSETQ. The CDR3 DNA reads TGCGCCAGCAGCTTTGGACGGGACAGGGGGGCGCGGAGCACTGAAGCTTTCTTT. Translation gives CASSFGRDRGARSTEAFF.

This clone has a single count. The V gene is TRBV5-8, the J gene TRBJ1-1; 7 nucleotides match TRBD1. The CDR3 covers 12 residues. Trimming cost V 2 bases and J 10 bases; bases outside gene matches: 5. The germline CDR1 and CDR2 sequences are SGHTS and YDEGEE. For the CDR3, the DNA is TGTGCCAGCAGCTTCTCACAGGGGATAGCTTTCTTT. It translates to CASSFSQGIAFF.

The CDR3 DNA sequence: TGTGCCAGCAGCGGTCGCCAGGGGGTAGGCACTGAAGCTTTCTTT. It is translated as CASSGRQGVGTEAFF. This chain joins TRBV7-6 and TRBJ1-1; the match to TRBD1 covers 7 bases. After removal of 5 bases from V and 4 bases from J, the junction contained 10 bases not matched to a gene. Germline V gene lookup returns CDR1 SGHVS and CDR2 FNYEAQ. The CDR3 totals 15 residues.

The gene calls are TRBV18 and TRBJ1-1; 11 bases align to TRBD1. Unmatched junction bases numbered 4, after V lost 6 bases and J lost 4 bases. The CDR3 runs 14 residues. Germline-derived CDR1 and CDR2 are KGHSH and LQKENI. In DNA, the CDR3 is TGTGCCAGCTCGGCCGGGACAGGGGGCACTGAAGCTTTCTTT. Translation: CASSAGTGGTEAFF.

This clone has more than one count but fewer than ten. The gene calls are TRBV19 and TRBJ1-1; D is perhaps TRBD1 (5 bases). Trimming stripped 4 bases from V and 9 bases from J, with 15 bases between. CDR1 is LNHDA, CDR2 SQIVND, per germline (reference sequence). The CDR3 runs to 13 residues. The CDR3 DNA reads as TGTGCCAGTAGTAGCAGGGAGGAGAATCAAGCTTTCTTT. Its translation: CASSSREENQAFF.

The rearrangement links TRBV7-3 to TRBJ2-1; no firm D call. Germline CDR1 is SGHTA and CDR2 is FQGTGA. This CDR3 is 15 amino acids long. Trimming left V 5 bases short and J 0 bases short, with 11 bases between. The CDR3 spells CASSPGSGSYNEQFF. The CDR3 DNA is TGTGCCAGCAGCCCCGGATCAGGCTCCTACAATGAGCAGTTCTTC.

This clone was seen only a few times. Written as DNA, the CDR3 is TGCGCCAGCAGGGGGGGTGAAACAAACACAGATACGCAGTATTTT. This translates into CASRGGETNTDTQYF. The chain has TRBV5-1 and TRBJ2-3; TRBD2 is a possible D gene (6 bases). CDR3 size: 15 residues. Germline assignment: CDR1 SGHRS and CDR2 YFSETQ. Trimming left V 5 bases short and J 2 bases short, with 15 bases between. The complete variable domain, with remaining parts taken from reference TRBV5-1 and TRBJ2-3, reads KAGVTQTPRYLIKTRGQQVTLSCSPISGHRSVSWYQQTPGQGLQFLFEYFSETQRNKGNFPGRFSGRQFSNSRSEMNVSTLELGDSALYLCASRGGETNTDTQYFGPGTRLTVL.

The chain combines TRBV6-6 with TRBJ2-3; D is possibly TRBD1 (5 bases). The CDR3 extends over 16 amino acids. Germline V lookup: CDR1 MNHNY, CDR2 SVGAGI (reference sequence). V lost 0 bases and J lost 0, with 10 bases in between. CDR3 in amino acids: CASSYSDRLSTDTQYF. The DNA of the CDR3 is TGTGCCAGCAGTTACTCCGACAGACTTAGCACAGATACGCAGTATTTT.

V is TRBV19 and J is TRBJ2-7; TRBD2 agrees at 7 bases. J was trimmed by 0 bases and V by 3 bases; bases with no gene match: 2. This CDR3 has 14 amino acids. Per germline, CDR1 LNHDA and CDR2 SQIVND (reference sequence). CDR3 amino acids: CASSMGGGSYEQYF. The CDR3, as DNA: TGTGCCAGTAGTATGGGCGGGGGCTCCTACGAGCAGTACTTC.

This chain joins TRBV4-2 and TRBJ2-5, with D unresolved. Germline values: CDR1 LGHNA, CDR2 YNFKEQ. The CDR3 sequence is 16 residues long. V was clipped by 0 bases and J by 2 bases, with 13 bases between them. This chain's CDR3 is CASSQDRQVLQETQYF. In nucleotides, the CDR3 is TGTGCCAGCAGCCAAGATAGGCAGGTCCTTCAAGAGACCCAGTACTTC.

The genes are TRBV5-6 and TRBJ1-2; D is possibly TRBD1 (5 bases). There are 14 residues in the CDR3. The germline V gene encodes CDR1 SGHDT and CDR2 YYEEEE. V lost 4 bases, J lost 3 bases, and 13 bases lay in between. The CDR3 is CASSLPGYHYGYTF. The CDR3 nucleotides are TGTGCCAGCAGCCTCCCAGGGTATCACTATGGCTACACCTTC.

This sequence joins TRBV7-8 and TRBJ1-1, with 7 bases lining up with TRBD1. Germline V lookup: CDR1 SGHVS, CDR2 FQNEAQ. V lost 3 bases, J lost 0 bases, and 7 bases stayed unmatched. The length of the CDR3 is 16 residues. This CDR3 is CASSLAGGQVNTEAFF. As DNA, the CDR3 is TGTGCCAGCAGCTTGGCCGGCGGACAGGTGAACACTGAAGCTTTCTTT.

V gene TRBV29-1 combines with J gene TRBJ2-5, with TRBD2 as a possible D gene (5 bases). This CDR3 is 12 amino acids long. The V gene lost 3 bases and the J gene lost 9 bases, with 14 bases spanning the gap. CDR1 SQVTM and CDR2 ANQGSEA come from the germline V gene. In DNA, the CDR3 is TGCAGCGTTGACCAGAACTCGAGGGCCCAGTACTTC. Protein: CSVDQNSRAQYF.

This chain joins TRBV13 and TRBJ2-7, with 16 bases fitting TRBD2. With 5 bases clipped from V and 5 bases from J, the junction kept 9 bases outside the gene matches. The CDR3 runs to 17 residues. The germline V gene has CDR1 PRHDT and CDR2 FYEKMQ (reference sequence). As DNA, the CDR3 is TGTGCCAGCAGCAGATTTGGGACTAGCGGGGGGGTCCACGAGCAGTACTTC. Protein product: CASSRFGTSGGVHEQYF. Variable domain in full (rest from reference TRBV13 and TRBJ2-7): AAGVIQSPRHLIKEKRETATLKCYPIPRHDTVYWYQQGPGQDPQFLISFYEKMQSDKGSIPDRFSAQQFSDYHSELNMSSLELGDSALYFCASSRFGTSGGVHEQYFGPGTRLTVT.

This chain links TRBV11-2 with TRBJ1-5, with D possibly matching TRBD1 (6 bases). Germline V gives CDR1 SGHAT, CDR2 FQNNGV. V was trimmed by 5 bases and J by 0 bases, leaving 14 bases between them. The CDR3 has 16 residues. As DNA, the CDR3 is TGTGCCAGCAGCCGCGCCGGACAGCATAGCAATCAGCCCCAGCATTTT. Translation: CASSRAGQHSNQPQHF. Based on the CDR3 plus reference TRBV11-2 and TRBJ1-5, the full variable domain is EAGVAQSPRYKIIEKRQSVAFWCNPISGHATLYWYQQILGQGPKLLIQFQNNGVVDDSQLPKDRFSAERLKGVDSTLKIQPAKLEDSAVYLCASSRAGQHSNQPQHFGDGTRLSIL.

The chain carries TRBV11-2 and TRBJ2-7; D is possibly TRBD1 (7 bases). The CDR3 loop spans 16 amino acids. From germline, CDR1 is SGHAT and CDR2 FQNNGV. The ends were cut back, 5 bases at V and 4 bases at J, with 21 bases in the middle. CDR3 DNA: TGTGCCAGCAGCAACGAAATTACAGGGGAGGTTTACGAGCAGTACTTC. Protein product: CASSNEITGEVYEQYF. Based on the CDR3 plus reference TRBV11-2 and TRBJ2-7, the full variable domain is EAGVAQSPRYKIIEKRQSVAFWCNPISGHATLYWYQQILGQGPKLLIQFQNNGVVDDSQLPKDRFSAERLKGVDSTLKIQPAKLEDSAVYLCASSNEITGEVYEQYFGPGTRLTVT.

As concerns this clone: An end of the junction does not agree with germline; a read error may underlie this. The rearrangement links TRBV19 to TRBJ1-1; weak D call: TRBD1 (5 bases). The CDR3 loop spans 13 amino acids. Germline assignment: CDR1 LNHDA and CDR2 SQIVND (reference sequence). DNA of the CDR3: TGTGCCAGCAGTATATCCCCGCCAGGGGAAGCTTTCTTT. Translating gives CASSISPPGEAFF.

The V and J genes are TRBV7-9 and TRBJ1-4; maybe TRBD1 (5 bases). The CDR3 is 14 amino acids. Trimming removed 5 bases at V and 5 bases at J, with 12 bases between. Germline V gene sequence: CDR1 SEHNR, CDR2 FQNEAQ (reference sequence). The CDR3 nucleotides are TGTGCCAGCAGCCACACGGGGGGGAATGAAAAACTGTTTTTT. It codes for CASSHTGGNEKLFF.

The chain recombines TRBV4-1 with TRBJ1-4; D uncertain. The germline V gene encodes CDR1 MGHRA and CDR2 YSYEKL. CDR3 length: 17 residues. Trimming left V 2 bases short and J 0 bases short, with 13 bases between. The CDR3 spells CASSQPRTETTNEKLFF. The CDR3 nucleotides are TGCGCCAGCAGCCAACCCCGGACTGAGACAACTAATGAAAAACTGTTTTTT.

The V and J genes are TRBV19 and TRBJ2-7, with D tentatively TRBD1 (6 bases). V shed 5 bases and J shed 1 base, with 15 bases lying between them. This CDR3 region has 15 residues. Germline V gene sequence: CDR1 LNHDA, CDR2 SQIVND (reference sequence). CDR3 sequence: CASSPGDKVSYEQYF. The CDR3 nucleotides are TGTGCCAGTAGTCCCGGGGACAAGGTGTCCTACGAGCAGTACTTC.

The rearrangement uses TRBV15 and TRBJ2-7; a weak D match, TRBD1 (5 bases). CDR1 and CDR2 from the germline V gene are LNHNV and YYDKDF (reference sequence). The CDR3 extends over 15 amino acids. The V gene lost 0 bases and the J gene lost 2 bases, with 11 bases spanning the gap. In DNA, the CDR3 is TGTGCCACCAGCAGAGATCGTGCAGGGACCTACGAGCAGTACTTC. Its translation: CATSRDRAGTYEQYF.